The T cell receptor (beta chain) under discussion was sequenced for a study of T cells after yellow fever vaccination. Study as a whole: SMART-Seq v4 Ultra Low Input served to prepare low-cell-number fractions.

Via MiXCR, TCRdb re-called the 5' RACE reads, giving one row per CDR3 protein. The data contain around 330,000 distinct CDR3 sequences, 3.6% of them singletons. The CDR3 has 15 amino acids. The V segment lost 4 bases and the J segment 8 bases; nucleotides outside the gene matches: 12. Germline CDR1 is SGHNT and CDR2 is YYREEE (reference sequence). General study results and limits: Subsequent to the booster, the majority of primary-vaccination clones reappeared (around 96% CD4, 88% CD8).

The sample holds many counts of this clonotype. Its antigen is unknown. The receptor's source is a man between 18 and 29 years old who received the YFV17D yellow fever vaccine. This specimen was PBMCs, taken on the day of the yellow fever booster vaccination. The chain links TRBV5-4 to TRBJ2-3, with 8 bases identical to TRBD2. The CDR3 nucleotides are TGTGCCAGCAGCCGGGAGGGGACTGGAGAGGGTACGCAGTATTTT. Translating it yields CASSREGTGEGTQYF.